The clone carrying this TCR beta chain was observed a handful of times. Its antigen is not known. The data were obtained in a study of identical twins. Study-level points and caveats: Its conclusions, products of cross-sectional statistical analysis, did not come from following the same donors.

TCRdb reanalysed the 5' RACE reads using MiXCR and keeps one entry per CDR3 protein. The sample shows 500,000 to 700,000 distinct CDR3 sequences, 7.1% of them seen only once. V trimming: 3 bases; J trimming: 7 bases; junction bases outside the gene matches: 3. This CDR3 has 13 residues. Germline V gene sequence: CDR1 MDHEN, CDR2 SYDVKM. Separately, the same data were catalogued under a study of yellow fever vaccine responses in identical twins.

Sequenced: PBMCs. The chain joins TRBV28 to TRBJ2-7; 10 nucleotides match TRBD1. The sequence derives from a woman aged 18-29 years in good health. The CDR3 loop is CASSFGTGDEQYF. The CDR3 DNA follows: TGTGCCAGCAGTTTCGGGACAGGGGATGAGCAGTACTTC.